Listed below are T cell receptor beta chains from one sample, sequenced in a study of T cells after yellow fever vaccination. TCRdb passed the 5' RACE reads through MiXCR, listing each CDR3 protein once. This table has tens of thousands of distinct CDR3 sequences, roughly 7% appearing once. The sequenced sample was CD8+ T cells sorted from PBMCs, obtained around 16 days after the first yellow fever vaccination. The receptor set was obtained from a man aged 18 to 35 who received the YFV17D yellow fever vaccine. Each CDR3 is given with its conserved first and last residue. A D gene is named only where the DNA matches it firmly. Size tells how often a clone was seen (once, few, many) or the class of an expanded clone, and some rows leave it out.

size	V	D	J	DNA	CDR3
many	TRBV7-3	TRBD1	TRBJ2-3	TGTGCCAGCAGCCACTCTCGGACAGGGGGTTCCGCAGATACGCAGTATTTT	CASSHSRTGGSADTQYF
many	TRBV6-2/TRBV6-3	TRBD1	TRBJ2-7	TGTGCCAGCAGTTACGATCAGGGGGTCCACGAGCAGTACTTC	CASSYDQGVHEQYF
many	TRBV7-6	NA	TRBJ2-7	TGTGCCAGCAGCTCTGGACCCTACGAGCAGTACTTC	CASSSGPYEQYF
few	TRBV30	NA	TRBJ2-1	TGTGCCTGGATACGCGAAAGCTCCTACAATGAGCAGTTCTTC	CAWIRESSYNEQFF
many	TRBV6-5	TRBD1	TRBJ1-1	TGTGCCAGCAGATCAACAGGGGCCTTGAACACTGAAGCTTTCTTT	CASRSTGALNTEAFF
many	TRBV29-1	TRBD1	TRBJ2-3	TGCAGCGTTGGGCGGACAGGGACGGTCGCAGATACGCAGTATTTT	CSVGRTGTVADTQYF
NA	TRBV6-5	NA	TRBJ1-5	TGTGCCAGCAGTCCGGGACCCCAGAGCCATCAGCCCCAGCATTTT	CASSPGPQSHQPQHF
many	TRBV4-2	TRBD1	TRBJ2-5	TGTGCCAGCGCCCAGGGACAGAGGGGGGAGACCCAGTACTTC	CASAQGQRGETQYF
many	TRBV7-9	TRBD1	TRBJ2-2	TGTGCCAGCAGCCCGCCGGGACAGGGGGGACCGTGGGAGCTGTTTTTT	CASSPPGQGGPWELFF
few	TRBV5-1	NA	TRBJ1-6	TGCGCCAGCAGCTTCGAAGCTCCGCGGGGGCTGATCCGCTCACCCCTCCACTTT	CASSFEAPRGLIRSPLHF
many	TRBV7-6	NA	TRBJ1-4	TGTGCCAGCAGCCCTTATCTTAATGAAAAACTGTTTTTT	CASSPYLNEKLFF
few	TRBV12-3/TRBV12-4	NA	TRBJ2-7	TGTGCCAGCAGCGGAAGGACGGGTTTTAACTCCTACGAGCAGTACTTC	CASSGRTGFNSYEQYF
many	TRBV4-3	NA	TRBJ2-2	TGCGCCAGCAGCCCAGGGAGGGGGAAGAACGGGGAGCTGTTTTTT	CASSPGRGKNGELFF
many	TRBV6-1	NA	TRBJ1-2	TGTGCCAGCACTCGATACCTCGGGGACATTAACTATGGCTACACCTTC	CASTRYLGDINYGYTF
many	TRBV18	NA	TRBJ2-1	TGTGCCAGCTCCCCTACCGGGGCAAGAACCTACAATGAGCAGTTCTTC	CASSPTGARTYNEQFF
many	TRBV18	NA	TRBJ2-1	TGTGCCAGCTCACAGGACCATTACAATGAGCAGTTCTTC	CASSQDHYNEQFF
many	TRBV19	NA	TRBJ1-2	TGTGCCAGTAGTATAGCCAGCCCAGCTAACTATGGCTACACCTTC	CASSIASPANYGYTF
many	TRBV27	NA	TRBJ2-1	TGTGCCAGCAGTGCGCCATTCCTGAATGAGCAGTTCTTC	CASSAPFLNEQFF
many	TRBV7-9	TRBD2	TRBJ2-3	TGTGCCAGCCATCCCTCGGGAACTAGCGGGGGGATCACAGATACGCAGTATTTT	CASHPSGTSGGITDTQYF
many	TRBV19	NA	TRBJ1-2	TGTGCCAGTAGTATCTTGACCGGGAACCGGGGCTACACCTTC	CASSILTGNRGYTF
many	TRBV6-1	TRBD1	TRBJ1-2	TGTGCCAGCAGTGGAGCAGGGGGCGCCTATGGCTACACCTTC	CASSGAGGAYGYTF
many	TRBV15	NA	TRBJ2-3	TGTGCCACCAGCAGACCAGAGGCGCCGCCGCAGTATTTT	CATSRPEAPPQYF
many	TRBV4-3	NA	TRBJ1-6	TGCGCCAGCAGCCAAGACAGGGATTATAATTCACCCCTCCACTTT	CASSQDRDYNSPLHF
few	TRBV4-1	NA	TRBJ2-1	TGCGCCAGCAGCCAAGCAGCTAGCGTCAACAATGAGCAGTTCTTC	CASSQAASVNNEQFF
many	TRBV6-5	NA	TRBJ2-5	TGTGCCAGCAGTTACGGCCCGGGGACCCAGTACTTC	CASSYGPGTQYF
NA	TRBV19	NA	TRBJ1-4	TGTGCCAGTAGTTCTGGGTACCATAATGAAAAACTGTTTTTT	CASSSGYHNEKLFF
few	TRBV11-1	NA	TRBJ2-6	TGTGCCAGCAGCTTCGCGACTTCACCCAGATCTGGGGCCAACGTCCTGACTTTC	CASSFATSPRSGANVLTF
NA	TRBV6-5	NA	TRBJ1-1	TGTGCCAGCAGTTACTCCGATTTATTAGGGAACACTGAAGCTTTCTTT	CASSYSDLLGNTEAFF
many	TRBV6-2/TRBV6-3	NA	TRBJ1-1	TGTGCCAGCACCGAGGGGTTTAGGACTGAAGCTTTCTTT	CASTEGFRTEAFF
many	TRBV20-1	NA	TRBJ2-7	TGCAGTGCTAGGGGGCCCCCCTCGATTTCCTACGAGCAGTACTTC	CSARGPPSISYEQYF
many	TRBV28	TRBD1	TRBJ2-3	TGTGCCAGCAGTTTCCGGGACAGGGGGTTTACAGATACGCAGTATTTT	CASSFRDRGFTDTQYF
many	TRBV7-8	NA	TRBJ1-6	TGTGCCAGCAGCGGAGATGCTGGGGATAATTCACCCCTCCACTTT	CASSGDAGDNSPLHF
NA	TRBV9	TRBD1	TRBJ2-1	TGTGCCAGCAGCGTGGTTGACAGGGTAGGTGAGCAGTTCTTC	CASSVVDRVGEQFF
many	TRBV6-2/TRBV6-3	NA	TRBJ1-5	TGTGCCAGCAGTTACTCGGGTGATCAGCCCCAGCATTTT	CASSYSGDQPQHF
many	TRBV12-3/TRBV12-4	TRBD2	TRBJ2-1	TGTGCCAGCAGTTTCTCCCGGGGGGAATACAATGAGCAGTTCTTC	CASSFSRGEYNEQFF
NA	TRBV4-3	NA	TRBJ2-3	TGCGCCAGCAGCCAGGAAACAGGGGAGGCAGATACGCAGTATTTT	CASSQETGEADTQYF
many	TRBV19	NA	TRBJ1-5	TGTGCCAGTAGTCCGGGGTTTGGACAGCCCCAGCATTTT	CASSPGFGQPQHF
few	TRBV14	NA	TRBJ2-3	TGTGCCAGCACCTCCACAGATACGCAGTATTTT	CASTSTDTQYF
many	TRBV20-1	NA	TRBJ1-3	TGCAGTGCTAGAGATCGGGGAGAACCGTCTGGAAACACCATATATTTT	CSARDRGEPSGNTIYF
many	TRBV12-3/TRBV12-4	TRBD1	TRBJ1-2	TGTGCCAGCAGTGTTCGTCCGGTTGGACAGGGCTATGGCTACACCTTC	CASSVRPVGQGYGYTF
many	TRBV7-8	TRBD2	TRBJ2-5	TGTGCCAGCAGCTTTGGGGGACTAGCGGCGAAAGAGACCCAGTACTTC	CASSFGGLAAKETQYF
many	TRBV4-2	NA	TRBJ1-5	TGTGCCAGCAGCCGAATTGGGCAGGGGACCATATCGCCCCAGCATTTT	CASSRIGQGTISPQHF
many	TRBV29-1	NA	TRBJ2-2	TGCAGCGTTGAAGATCCAGCAGGGTACGGGGAGCTGTTTTTT	CSVEDPAGYGELFF
medium-sized	TRBV6-2/TRBV6-3	NA	TRBJ2-1	TGTGCCAGCTCCTTCACTCTAAACAATGAGCAGTTCTTC	CASSFTLNNEQFF
many	TRBV27	NA	TRBJ2-7	TGTGCCAGCGCCCTGGGGGACGGGCGGTACGAGCAGTACTTC	CASALGDGRYEQYF
NA	TRBV27	TRBD1	TRBJ1-5	TGTGCCAGCAGTTTAGTGGCCCCAACACAGGGGTACGGTCAGCCCCAGCATTTT	CASSLVAPTQGYGQPQHF
many	TRBV12-3/TRBV12-4	NA	TRBJ1-4	TGTGCCAGTCGGGGGCGCGAAAAACTGTTTTTT	CASRGREKLFF
many	TRBV20-1	NA	TRBJ2-1	TGCAGTGCTACGGGGGACAATGAGCAGTTCTTC	CSATGDNEQFF
NA	TRBV27	TRBD1	TRBJ2-3	TGTGCCAGCAGAGACAGGGATTGGGTCACAGATACGCAGTATTTT	CASRDRDWVTDTQYF
many	TRBV7-9	TRBD2	TRBJ2-5	TGTGCCAGCAGCTTTCTGAGGACTAGCGGGGGCCAAGAGACCCAGTACTTC	CASSFLRTSGGQETQYF
many	TRBV3-1	NA	TRBJ1-5	TGTGCCAGCAGCCAAGACCGGACAGAGAATCAGCCCCAGCATTTT	CASSQDRTENQPQHF
many	TRBV12-3/TRBV12-4	NA	TRBJ2-5	TGTGCCAGCAGTCCCCGGACCTCTGAGGGGACCCAGTACTTC	CASSPRTSEGTQYF
many	TRBV6-4	TRBD1	TRBJ2-6	TGTGCCAGCAGTGTGACAGGGGGAGCTGGGGCCAACGTCCTGACTTTC	CASSVTGGAGANVLTF
many	TRBV6-1	TRBD2	TRBJ2-1	TGTGCCAGCAGTAAACTAGCGGGGGGGCCCAATAAGCAGTTCTTC	CASSKLAGGPNKQFF